These T cell receptor beta chains were read from a single sample in a study of PD-1 blockade in classical Hodgkin lymphoma. TCRdb's table, derived via immunoSEQ multiplex PCR, lists solely in-frame clones and lacks some. This table holds 99,000 or so clones, roughly 90% found once. The sample consisted of peripheral blood mononuclear cells (PBMCs), taken before the fourth cycle of nivolumab. Receptors were obtained from a human donor with classical Hodgkin lymphoma. CDR3s include the opening cysteine and the closing phenylalanine or tryptophan. Fields, in order: clone size, J gene, D gene, V gene, CDR3 protein, CDR3 DNA. D genes are given only for firm matches. Size is omitted from some rows. Given values are once, few, many or a class for expanded clones.

>-|TRBJ1-3|TRBD1|TRBV30
CAGTGSGNTIYF
TGTGCCGGGACAGGGTCTGGAAACACCATATATTTT
>-|TRBJ2-1|TRBD2|TRBV4-1
CASSPSGTSGNEQFF
TGCGCCAGCAGCCCATCCGGGACTAGCGGCAATGAGCAGTTCTTC
>-|TRBJ2-2|TRBD1|TRBV11-2
CASSLGTGSNTGELFF
TGTGCCAGCAGCTTAGGGACAGGGTCGAACACCGGGGAGCTGTTTTTT
>-|TRBJ1-1|-|TRBV6-1
CASSAKAVLNTEAFF
TGTGCCAGCAGCGCAAAGGCCGTCTTGAACACTGAAGCTTTCTTT
>-|TRBJ1-3|TRBD1|TRBV2
CASSLYRQGGQGATIYF
TGTGCCAGCAGTTTGTACCGGCAGGGCGGACAGGGGGCCACCATATATTTT
>-|TRBJ1-1|-|TRBV9
CASSAGTRDTEAFF
TGTGCCAGCAGCGCAGGAACAAGAGACACTGAAGCTTTCTTT
>-|TRBJ2-3|-|TRBV11-2
CASRTKDTQYF
TGTGCCAGCAGGACCAAAGATACGCAGTATTTT
>-|TRBJ1-1|-|TRBV4-2
CASSSRAGKNTEAFF
TGTGCCAGCAGCTCGAGAGCGGGGAAAAACACTGAAGCTTTCTTT
>once|TRBJ2-5|TRBD2|TRBV28
CASAIALGGQETQYF
TGTGCCAGCGCCATCGCCCTCGGGGGGCAAGAGACCCAGTACTTC
>-|TRBJ1-5|TRBD1|TRBV19
CASSMGQGWQPQHF
TGTGCCAGTAGTATGGGACAGGGCTGGCAGCCCCAGCATTTT
>-|TRBJ2-1|-|TRBV25-1
CASSDPSGTGRPYNEQFF
TGTGCCAGCAGTGACCCGTCCGGGACGGGGAGGCCCTACAATGAGCAGTTCTTC
>-|TRBJ2-7|-|TRBV18
CASSPPLGDEQYF
TGTGCCAGCTCACCACCGTTAGGCGACGAGCAGTACTTC
>-|TRBJ2-5|-|TRBV6-5
CASSYQLAVETQYF
TGTGCCAGCAGTTATCAACTAGCTGTGGAGACCCAGTACTTC
>-|TRBJ2-7|TRBD1|TRBV10-2
CASSAGQAYEQYF
TGCGCCAGCAGTGCAGGACAGGCCTACGAGCAGTACTTC
>-|TRBJ2-3|TRBD2|TRBV29-1
CSVRGGYISTDTQYF
TGCAGCGTCCGGGGAGGGTACATTAGCACAGATACGCAGTATTTT
>-|TRBJ2-7|TRBD2|TRBV4-2
CASSQEAGGLAGTYEQYF
TGTGCCAGCAGCCAAGAAGCGGGGGGACTAGCGGGAACCTACGAGCAGTACTTC
>-|TRBJ2-1|-|TRBV7-6
CASSLGRGGDEQFF
TGTGCCAGCAGCTTAGGCAGGGGAGGGGATGAGCAGTTCTTC
>-|TRBJ2-1|-|TRBV10-1
CASSEASPYNEQFF
TGCGCCAGCAGCGAAGCTAGCCCCTACAATGAGCAGTTCTTC
>-|TRBJ1-2|-|TRBV19
CASSPGRGGYGYTF
TGTGCCAGTAGCCCCGGACGGGGGGGATATGGCTACACCTTC
>-|TRBJ1-1|-|TRBV6-1
CASSGTGEAFF
TGTGCCAGCAGTGGTACAGGTGAAGCTTTCTTT
>-|TRBJ1-1|-|TRBV7-7
CASSLSGNTEAFF
TGTGCTAGCAGCTTAAGCGGGAACACTGAAGCTTTCTTT
>-|TRBJ2-7|TRBD1|TRBV10-3
CAISLDRDRVYEQYF
TGTGCCATCAGTTTAGACCGGGACAGGGTTTACGAGCAGTACTTC
>-|TRBJ2-7|-|TRBV6-6
CASSKRRYRATYEQYF
TGTGCCAGCAGTAAACGAAGATATAGGGCGACCTACGAGCAGTACTTC
>once|TRBJ1-2|-|TRBV28
CASSLWPGVYGYTF
TGTGCCAGCAGTTTATGGCCAGGTGTCTATGGCTACACCTTC
>few|TRBJ2-7|-|TRBV19
CASSQLGQPYEQYF
TGTGCCAGTAGTCAGTTGGGTCAGCCCTACGAGCAGTACTTC
>-|TRBJ1-1|-|TRBV19
CASSIPGDTEAFF
TGTGCCAGTAGTATTCCGGGGGACACTGAAGCTTTCTTT
>-|TRBJ2-3|-|TRBV5-1
CASSLDVTSINTQYF
TGCGCCAGCAGCTTGGACGTGACTTCTATAAATACGCAGTATTTT
>-|TRBJ1-2|TRBD1|TRBV2
CASYRGRDYGYTF
TGTGCCAGCTACAGGGGGCGCGACTATGGCTACACCTTC
>-|TRBJ1-2|-|TRBV28
CASSRVSGAINYGYTF
TGTGCCAGCAGCCGTGTCTCCGGGGCGATAAACTATGGCTACACCTTC
>once|TRBJ2-1|TRBD2|TRBV7-2
CASSPPGTSGRSNEQFF
TGTGCCAGCAGCCCCCCCGGGACTAGCGGGAGATCTAATGAGCAGTTCTTC
>-|TRBJ1-1|-|TRBV18
CASSPQTENTEAFF
TGTGCCAGCTCACCCCAGACAGAGAACACTGAAGCTTTCTTT
>-|TRBJ1-4|-|TRBV4-1
CASSDTVGNEKLFF
TGCGCCAGCAGCGATACAGTGGGCAACGAAAAACTGTTTTTT
>-|TRBJ2-7|TRBD2|TRBV19
CASSISGTSFPYEQYF
TGTGCCAGTAGTATCTCCGGGACTAGTTTTCCCTACGAGCAGTACTTC
>-|TRBJ1-5|-|TRBV7-2
CASSLARAGNQPQHF
TGTGCCAGCAGCTTAGCCAGGGCGGGCAATCAGCCCCAGCATTTT
>once|TRBJ1-1|-|TRBV2
CATHRTDEAFF
TGTGCCACCCACCGGACGGACGAAGCTTTCTTT
>-|TRBJ2-7|TRBD1|TRBV6-6
CASSYPGGLSYEQYF
TGTGCCAGCAGTTACCCAGGGGGTCTGTCCTACGAGCAGTACTTC
>-|TRBJ2-7|TRBD1|TRBV11-2
CASSLDGTGTDEQYF
TGTGCCAGCAGCTTAGACGGGACAGGTACGGACGAGCAGTACTTC
>-|TRBJ1-1|-|TRBV9
CASSVAGYQAFF
TGTGCCAGCAGCGTAGCGGGCTACCAAGCTTTCTTT
>-|TRBJ1-1|-|TRBV7-2
CASSLRGGKLFF
TGTGCCAGCAGCTTACGTGGGGGTAAGCTTTTCTTT
>-|TRBJ1-5|-|TRBV5-1
CASSLAGGLNQPQHF
TGCGCCAGCAGCTTGGCGGGGGGCCTCAATCAGCCCCAGCATTTT
>-|TRBJ1-6|-|TRBV2
CASSVRSLSYNSPLHF
TGTGCCAGCAGTGTCCGGAGCCTCTCCTATAATTCACCCCTCCACTTT
>-|TRBJ1-5|-|TRBV28
CASRPGLRQPQHF
TGTGCCAGCAGACCGGGACTGAGACAGCCCCAGCATTTT
>-|TRBJ2-7|-|TRBV28
CASSSERRGYEQYF
TGTGCCAGCAGTTCAGAGCGGAGGGGCTACGAGCAGTACTTC
>-|TRBJ2-1|-|TRBV6-1
CASSDPGNEQFF
TGTGCCAGCAGTGATCCTGGGAATGAGCAGTTCTTC